The 14 T cell receptor beta chains below were found in one sample sequenced in a study of blood T cells in healthy people across ages. Next came a second PCR, run for about 7 to 12 cycles, which used a sample-barcoded 5' primer along with a J-beta primer mix. TCRdb reanalysed the 5' RACE reads using MiXCR and keeps one entry per CDR3 protein. The repertoire includes about a million distinct CDR3 sequences, less than 45% of them detected once, and 13% sits in the top ten. Sequences were obtained from blood. The receptors derive from a man between 18 and 35 years old in good health.

This clonotype was recorded a few times. This chain connects TRBV20-1 to TRBJ1-5; TRBD1 is a possible D gene (6 bases). The CDR3 contains 14 residues. The germline CDR1 and CDR2 sequences are DFQATT and SNEGSKA (reference sequence). For the CDR3, the DNA is TGCAGCTCACAGGGCGGGATTGGCAATCAGCCCCAGCATTTT. It yields the protein CSSQGGIGNQPQHF.

This clonotype was counted a few times. This chain links TRBV4-3 with TRBJ2-5, with D possibly matching TRBD2 (6 bases). The CDR3 has 16 residues. V was shortened by 2 bases and J by 2 bases, with 15 bases between the two germline ends. Germline V lookup: CDR1 LGHNA, CDR2 YSLEER. The CDR3 nucleotides are TGCGCCAGCAGCCAAATACTAGCTGCCGCTCAAGAGACCCAGTACTTC. This gives the protein CASSQILAAAQETQYF.

This clonotype was counted only a few times. A read error may account for a junction end that differs from germline. V and J are TRBV7-2 and TRBJ1-2, with D uncertain. This CDR3 comprises 16 residues. The V gene's germline CDR1 is SGHTA and CDR2 FQGNSA. CDR3: CASSVAGNGFNYGYTF. DNA of the CDR3: TGTGCCAGCAGCGTAGCCGGAAACGGCTTTAACTATGGCTACACCTTC.

The CDR3 reads CASSPGLTRSSYEQYF. The CDR3 coding sequence is TGTGCCAGCTCACCGGGATTGACACGAAGCTCCTACGAGCAGTACTTC. The V and J genes are TRBV18 and TRBJ2-7; D gene unclear. CDR1 KGHSH and CDR2 LQKENI come from the germline V gene. This CDR3 spans 16 amino acids. Trimming shortened V by 3 bases and J by 0 bases, and 15 bases separated the two germline ends.

The chain has TRBV10-3 and TRBJ2-1; D might be TRBD2 (6 bases). CDR1 ENHRY and CDR2 SYGVKD come from the germline V gene. CDR3 size: 14 residues. The V end lost 5 bases, the J end lost 6 bases, and 14 bases lay between the germline ends. CDR3 loop: CAISPETRPNEQFF. In DNA form, the CDR3 reads TGTGCCATCAGTCCCGAGACTAGGCCCAATGAGCAGTTCTTC.

The table lists this clonotype with many counts. This sequence joins TRBV12-3 or TRBV12-4 and TRBJ1-5; D ambiguous. CDR3 size: 14 residues. The V end lost 2 bases, the J end lost 3 bases, and 8 bases lay between the germline ends. The CDR3 loop is CASSLRHTNQPQHF. The CDR3 nucleotides are TGTGCCAGCAGTTTACGACACACCAATCAGCCCCAGCATTTT.

The rearrangement links TRBV5-6 to TRBJ1-2, with D unresolved. The CDR3 length is 15 residues. Trimming shortened V by 2 bases and J by 4 bases, and 15 bases separated the two germline ends. Germline V gene sequence: CDR1 SGHDT, CDR2 YYEEEE. CDR3 in amino acids: CASSLPLDGTYGYTF. The CDR3 bases are TGTGCCAGCAGCTTACCTCTGGACGGAACCTATGGCTACACCTTC.

This clonotype was picked up a small number of times. This chain uses TRBV20-1 with TRBJ1-5; no firm D call. The V gene's germline CDR1 is DFQATT and CDR2 SNEGSKA (reference sequence). The CDR3 is made up of 14 amino acids. V lost 0 bases and J lost 5, with 11 bases in between. For the CDR3, the DNA is TGCAGTGCTAGAGAAGACGGCAGACATCAGCCCCAGCATTTT. Its translation is CSAREDGRHQPQHF.

The gene calls are TRBV7-2 and TRBJ2-1; D is uncertain. The V end was cut by 7 bases, the J end by 13 bases, with 17 bases between. Germline V CDR1 and CDR2: SGHTA, FQGNSA. The CDR3 totals 12 residues. CDR3 sequence: CASTQLQETQFF. The CDR3 DNA reads as TGTGCCAGCACCCAGTTGCAAGAGACCCAGTTCTTC.

V and J are TRBV9 and TRBJ2-3; 10 positions match TRBD2. The CDR3 loop spans 16 amino acids. CDR1 and CDR2 from the germline V gene are SGDLS and YYNGEE. Trimming removed 0 bases from V and 5 bases from J; junction bases left unmatched: 6. The CDR3 loop is CASSVGLAGAVDTQYF. The CDR3 nucleotides are TGTGCCAGCAGCGTAGGTCTAGCGGGGGCGGTAGATACGCAGTATTTT.

The chain employs TRBV18 and TRBJ1-6, with D unclear. Between the trimmed V and J ends, which lost 1 base and 0 bases, there was a span of 13 bases. The V gene's germline CDR1 is KGHSH and CDR2 LQKENI. The CDR3 has 18 residues. The CDR3 here is CASSPREQTSSYNSPLHF. As DNA, the CDR3 is TGTGCCAGCTCACCACGCGAACAGACAAGCTCCTATAATTCACCCCTCCACTTT.

V gene TRBV28 combines with J gene TRBJ1-6; 8 bases match TRBD1. The CDR3 covers 15 residues. The J segment lost 9 bases and the V segment lost 2 bases, leaving 6 bases of the junction unmatched. Germline V lookup: CDR1 MDHEN, CDR2 SYDVKM. CDR3 protein: CASSLIQGVGSPLHF. CDR3 nucleotide sequence: TGTGCCAGCAGTTTAATACAGGGGGTCGGTTCACCCCTCCACTTT.

The chain is built from TRBV20-1 and TRBJ2-7, with 9 bases lining up with TRBD1. The CDR3 loop spans 14 amino acids. The V gene end was trimmed by 3 bases and the J gene end by 6 bases; junction bases not matched to a gene: 9. Germline V gene lookup returns CDR1 DFQATT and CDR2 SNEGSKA (reference sequence). In DNA form, the CDR3 reads TGCAGTGCTAGGGGGACAGGGCCCCGTGGCGAGCAGTACTTC. It yields the protein CSARGTGPRGEQYF.

The rearrangement uses TRBV20-1 and TRBJ2-1; the D gene is possibly TRBD2 (6 bases). V was trimmed by 2 bases and J by 4 bases, leaving 18 bases between them. From germline, CDR1 is DFQATT and CDR2 SNEGSKA (reference sequence). The CDR3 runs 16 residues. This CDR3 reads CSARSRGLPNYNEQFF. In DNA, the CDR3 is TGCAGTGCTAGATCCCGGGGGTTACCTAATTACAATGAGCAGTTCTTC.